This T cell receptor (beta chain) was captured in a study of cytotoxic CD8 clonotypes in ibrutinib-treated CLL. This table comes from immunoSEQ multiplex PCR, and its TCRdb copy is limited to in-frame clones, with some not included. The sample holds approximately 50,000 clones, approximately 54% seen once. Per the germline V gene, CDR1 is SGHRS and CDR2 is YFSETQ. The junction had 8 bases not matched to a gene; V was cut back by 4 bases and J by 4 bases. The CDR3 length is 15 residues. Sequenced here: PBMCs, sampled at disease progression, from a patient treated with ibrutinib. The receptor's source is a human donor with chronic lymphocytic leukemia. The V gene is TRBV5-1, the J gene TRBJ2-1; 7 nucleotides agree with TRBD1. The CDR3 DNA is TGCGCCAGCAGCCGACAGGGTGTGGCTTACAATGAGCAGTTCTTC. Its protein is CASSRQGVAYNEQFF.